The 26 T cell receptor beta chains reported below all come from one sample, sequenced in a study of blood T cell repertoires in COVID-19. Here immunoSEQ multiplex PCR was the method, and the copy in TCRdb shows in-frame clones only, minus some. The sample holds approximately 38,000 clones, roughly 80% seen once. Input material: peripheral blood. These receptors originate from a human donor with acute or convalescent COVID-19. The donor label of this sample is uncertain.

The CDR3 nucleotides read TGTGCCAGCTCACGCGACCAACCAGGCGGGATCGGGGAGCTGTTTTTT. Its protein product is CASSRDQPGGIGELFF. The V and J genes are TRBV18 and TRBJ2-2, with D maybe TRBD2 (6 bases). Trimming removed 4 bases from V and 7 bases from J, with 19 bases in between. The CDR3 contains 16 residues. Germline CDR1 is KGHSH and CDR2 is LQKENI.

This rearrangement joins TRBV30 to TRBJ1-2, with 10 bases aligning to TRBD1. The J segment lost 7 bases and the V segment lost 7 bases, leaving 6 bases of the junction unmatched. The germline V gene encodes CDR1 GTSNPN and CDR2 SVGIG (reference sequence). The CDR3 runs to 12 residues. CDR3 nucleotide sequence: TGTGCCTACCAGACAGGGGGCCCTGGCTACACCTTC. Translated, it gives CAYQTGGPGYTF.

The V gene is TRBV20-1, the J gene TRBJ1-5; D is perhaps TRBD1 (6 bases). Trimming pared 3 bases from V and 2 bases from J, leaving 14 bases between. This CDR3 spans 15 amino acids. Germline V gene data show CDR1 as DFQATT and CDR2 as SNEGSKA (reference sequence). The CDR3 reads CSASITGYGNQPQHF. The CDR3 region has the DNA TGCAGTGCTAGTATAACAGGGTATGGCAATCAGCCCCAGCATTTT.

This clone was seen a single time. The chain employs TRBV11-2 and TRBJ1-2, with a possible D match to TRBD1 (6 bases). V lost 4 bases and J lost 4, with 16 bases in between. The CDR3 sequence is 15 residues long. CDR1 is SGHAT, CDR2 FQNNGV, per germline. The CDR3 spells CASSSDTGTIYGYTF. CDR3 bases: TGTGCCAGCAGCTCCGATACCGGGACAATCTATGGCTACACCTTC.

This clone was observed a single time. The CDR3 bases are TGCAGCGTCGCGGACAGGGGAGAGACCCAGTACTTC. Protein: CSVADRGETQYF. The chain employs TRBV29-1 and TRBJ2-5; 9 bases fit TRBD1. Trimming cost V 6 bases and J 4 bases; bases outside gene matches: 3. Germline V CDR1 and CDR2: SQVTM, ANQGSEA. CDR3 size: 12 residues.

This chain joins TRBV5-5 and TRBJ1-3; no clear D gene. V was clipped by 9 bases and J by 3 bases, with 19 bases between them. The CDR3 loop spans 15 amino acids. Germline assignment: CDR1 SGHKS and CDR2 YYEKEE (reference sequence). Here the CDR3 reads CATNKGPGNGNTIYF. The DNA for the CDR3 is TGTGCCACCAACAAAGGACCGGGGAATGGAAACACCATATATTTT.

This chain uses TRBV28 with TRBJ1-1; TRBD1 might be the D (6 bases). From germline, CDR1 is MDHEN and CDR2 SYDVKM. V lost 5 bases and J lost 11, with 21 bases in between. The length of the CDR3 is 14 residues. The CDR3 region is CASSPPPGAPGAFF. DNA of the CDR3: TGTGCCAGCAGTCCACCTCCAGGGGCCCCTGGGGCTTTCTTT. Based on the CDR3 plus reference TRBV28 and TRBJ1-1, the full variable domain is DVKVTQSSRYLVKRTGEKVFLECVQDMDHENMFWYRQDPGLGLRLIYFSYDVKMKEKGDIPEGYSVSREKKERFSLILESASTNQTSMYLCASSPPPGAPGAFFGQGTRLTVV.

The CDR3 here is CAARTSGELFF. DNA for the CDR3: TGTGCCGCACGGACTAGCGGGGAGCTGTTTTTT. The chain combines TRBV27 with TRBJ2-2; 7 positions match TRBD2. The CDR3 has 11 residues. With 11 bases clipped from V and 7 bases from J, the junction kept 4 bases outside the gene matches. Germline values: CDR1 MNHEY, CDR2 SMNVEV (reference sequence).

The chain combines TRBV5-1 with TRBJ2-5, with D perhaps matching TRBD2 (6 bases). The CDR3 has 17 amino acids. The germline CDR1 and CDR2 sequences are SGHRS and YFSETQ. The V gene lost 1 base and the J gene lost 3 bases, with 19 bases spanning the gap. CDR3 region: CASSLSNPGVGKETQYF. Here the CDR3 DNA reads TGCGCCAGCAGCTTGTCCAACCCGGGAGTGGGAAAAGAGACCCAGTACTTC.

This clone has a single count. The chain couples TRBV7-9 to TRBJ2-7, with 8 bases fitting TRBD1. From germline, CDR1 is SEHNR and CDR2 FQNEAQ (reference sequence). CDR3 length equals 15 residues. The V and J ends lost 4 bases and 4 bases, in that order; junction bases with no gene match: 9. CDR3 sequence (DNA): TGTGCCAGCAGCTCGAAGACAGGGGCGGGTTACGAGCAGTACTTC. Amino acid sequence: CASSSKTGAGYEQYF.

This chain joins TRBV5-4 and TRBJ1-1; D not resolved. The V gene lost 0 bases and the J gene lost 0 bases, with 6 bases spanning the gap. Germline V gene data show CDR1 as SGHNT and CDR2 as YYREEE (reference sequence). The CDR3 is made up of 14 amino acids. The CDR3 sequence: CASSLDSMNTEAFF. The DNA for the CDR3 is TGTGCCAGCAGCTTGGACAGTATGAACACTGAAGCTTTCTTT.

The chain has TRBV21-1 and TRBJ2-7; TRBD1 is the table's D call, not checked against the DNA. TRBV21-1 has pseudogene status. This CDR3 has 14 residues. The CDR3 spells CASSKGPQGHEQYF. In nucleotides, the CDR3 is TGTGCCAGCAGCAAAGGACCCCAGGGGCACGAGCAGTACTTC.

The rearrangement joins TRBV5-1 to TRBJ1-6; TRBD1 agrees at 8 bases. CDR3 length: 16 amino acids. J was trimmed by 5 bases and V by 6 bases; bases with no gene match: 10. Germline V lookup: CDR1 SGHRS, CDR2 YFSETQ. The CDR3 DNA reads TGCGCCAGCACCAAAAAACGACAGGGGAATAATTCACCCCTCCACTTT. It yields the protein CASTKKRQGNNSPLHF.

This clone has just one count. The CDR3, as DNA: TGTGCCAGCAGTTTGGTAGAGTACAATGAGCAGTTCTTC. It is translated as CASSLVEYNEQFF. The chain links TRBV27 to TRBJ2-1; D gene ambiguous. Trimming removed 3 bases at V and 4 bases at J, with 7 bases between. Germline V CDR1 and CDR2: MNHEY, SMNVEV (reference sequence). The CDR3 totals 13 residues.

This clone was seen once. In DNA form, the CDR3 reads TGTGCCAGCAGCTTAGCCTTGGGACAGCTTAATGAAAAACTGTTTTTT. Protein product: CASSLALGQLNEKLFF. The chain recombines TRBV7-2 with TRBJ1-4; 7 bases agree with TRBD1. CDR1 and CDR2 (germline): SGHTA, FQGNSA. Trimming removed 0 bases from V and 4 bases from J; junction bases left unmatched: 5. CDR3 length: 16 amino acids.

This clone showed up just a few times. V and J are TRBV6-5 and TRBJ2-7; 11 nucleotides align to TRBD2. V gave up 5 bases and J gave up 3 bases; unmatched junction bases: 6. This CDR3 has 15 residues. Germline CDR1 and CDR2: MNHEY and SVGAGI. The CDR3 DNA follows: TGTGCCAGCAGTCTACTAGCGGGGGAACACTACGAGCAGTACTTC. Its translation is CASSLLAGEHYEQYF.

Concerning this clone itself: Its ends do not fully match the called genes, so a read error is possible. This rearrangement joins TRBV10-1 to TRBJ2-6; TRBD1 is a possible D gene (5 bases). CDR3 length equals 16 residues. Germline CDR1 reads WNHNN; CDR2 reads SYGVQD (reference sequence). The CDR3 nucleotides are TGCGCCAGCAGTGAAGGGAAGGGCCTGGGGCCAACGTCCTTGGCTTTC. Translated: CASSEGKGLGPTSLAF.

The chain has TRBV5-4 and TRBJ2-6; D is perhaps TRBD1 (6 bases). The germline gives CDR1 SGHNT, CDR2 YYREEE (reference sequence). Trimming cost V 3 bases and J 0 bases, with 7 bases left between them. This CDR3 comprises 15 residues. The CDR3 spells CASSWDNSGANVLTF. DNA of the CDR3: TGTGCCAGCAGCTGGGACAACTCTGGGGCCAACGTCCTGACTTTC.

The genes are TRBV3-1 (or the pseudogene TRBV3-2) and TRBJ1-1; unclear D gene. V was pared by 3 bases and J by 0 bases, with 8 bases between. Germline loops: CDR1 LGHDT, CDR2 YNNKEL (reference sequence). The CDR3 covers 14 residues. The CDR3 reads CASSHSRVNTEAFF. The CDR3, as DNA: TGTGCCAGCAGCCATTCCCGGGTGAACACTGAAGCTTTCTTT.

The gene calls are TRBV27 and TRBJ2-1; D perhaps matches TRBD2 (5 bases). The CDR3 totals 15 residues. The germline V gene encodes CDR1 MNHEY and CDR2 SMNVEV (reference sequence). Trimming removed 5 bases at V and 8 bases at J, with 19 bases between. The CDR3 spells CASSPIAILLHEQFF. The CDR3 DNA is TGTGCCAGCAGTCCCATAGCGATTCTCCTACATGAGCAGTTCTTC.

The genes are TRBV2 and TRBJ2-7; 11 nucleotides align to TRBD2. The CDR3 runs to 17 residues. In germline, CDR1 is SNHLY, CDR2 FYNNEI. The V segment lost 4 bases and the J segment 4 bases; nucleotides outside the gene matches: 12. CDR3 bases: TGTGCCAGCAGTGGGGCTAGCGGGGGGAGCTACGATTACGAGCAGTACTTC. It encodes CASSGASGGSYDYEQYF.

The chain recombines TRBV4-1 with TRBJ2-3; 11 bases fit TRBD2. Trimming removed 4 bases from V and 6 bases from J; junction bases left unmatched: 12. Germline CDR1 MGHRA, CDR2 YSYEKL. The CDR3 spans 17 residues. The CDR3 here is CASSLLGLAGGGDTQYF. The CDR3 DNA sequence: TGCGCCAGCAGCCTACTTGGGCTAGCGGGGGGAGGGGATACGCAGTATTTT.

The chain uses TRBV19 and TRBJ1-2; a possible D gene is TRBD1 (5 bases). The CDR3 has 12 residues. Deletions cut 7 bases from V and 7 bases from J, with 13 bases between. Germline-derived CDR1 and CDR2 are LNHDA and SQIVND (reference sequence). DNA for the CDR3: TGTGCCAGTAACCCGAACGGGGGTGGCTACACCTTC. It yields the protein CASNPNGGGYTF.

This sequence joins TRBV4-1 and TRBJ2-1; TRBD2 agrees at 14 bases. CDR1 and CDR2 from the germline V gene are MGHRA and YSYEKL. CDR3 length equals 19 residues. J lost 9 bases, V lost 0 bases, and 13 bases had no gene match. CDR3 sequence (DNA): TGCGCCAGCAGCCAAGAGGGGGGCAAGACTAGCGGGAGGGGTGGTGAGCAGTTCTTC. The encoded protein is CASSQEGGKTSGRGGEQFF.

This chain links TRBV5-6 with TRBJ2-5; D remains unclear. Germline CDR1 is SGHDT and CDR2 is YYEEEE. The CDR3 contains 14 residues. Trimming removed 3 bases at V and 1 base at J, with 10 bases between. The CDR3 is CASSSPPSQETQYF. The CDR3 nucleotides read TGTGCCAGCAGCTCGCCCCCTAGCCAAGAGACCCAGTACTTC.

The chain uses TRBV5-1 and TRBJ2-7; possible D gene TRBD1, 5 bases. CDR1 SGHRS and CDR2 YFSETQ come from the germline V gene. CDR3 size: 14 residues. The V and J ends lost 4 bases and 3 bases respectively, with 14 bases between them. The CDR3 loop reads CASSPLGRDYEQYF. The CDR3 DNA follows: TGCGCCAGCAGCCCGCTAGGCAGGGACTACGAGCAGTACTTC.